The source of this T cell receptor (beta chain) is a study of T cells in Graves' hyperthyroidism and ophthalmopathy. Background on the study: The blood sample was taken at first diagnosis, before treatment began.

This clonotype was detected only a few times. Its antigen is not known. Amplified TCR beta CDR3 regions came from RNA transcripts. HTBI primers drove first-round RT-PCR of the TCR CDR3. TCRdb independently ran MiXCR on the multiplex PCR reads; one entry per CDR3 protein. This repertoire shows hundreds of thousands of distinct CDR3 sequences, around 15% found once; its top ten account for under 20%. Study conclusions and caveats: Ophthalmopathy was told apart from stable hyperthyroidism by a 13 V-J model.

Stable Graves' hyperthyroidism meant no ophthalmopathy progression within 18 months. Thyroid ultrasound and orbital computed tomography, with clinical symptoms and serum thyroxine and TRAb, informed diagnoses. Material for sequencing was blood. This TCR was recovered from a woman aged 18-29 years with Graves' hyperthyroidism.

The CDR3 DNA reads TGTGCCAGTAGGTCGCTAGCGGGAGGCAATGAGCAGTTCTTC. It codes for CASRSLAGGNEQFF. V is TRBV19 and J is TRBJ2-1; 11 nucleotides match TRBD2. The CDR3 runs 14 residues. Unmatched junction bases numbered 4, after V lost 6 bases and J lost 6 bases. Per the germline V gene, CDR1 is LNHDA and CDR2 is SQIVND (reference sequence).